What follows are 17 T cell receptor beta chains derived from one specimen sequenced in a study of blood T cell repertoires in COVID-19. Generated by immunoSEQ multiplex PCR, the TCRdb table keeps only in-frame clones and is missing some. The sample comprises about 370,000 clones, around 91% of which are singletons, and roughly 1% rests with the top ten. Sequences were obtained from PBMCs or T cells enriched from blood (not recorded which). Source of these receptors: a man aged 18 to 35 who had recovered from COVID-19.

V gene TRBV11-2 combines with J gene TRBJ2-6; D ambiguous. V was shortened by 1 base and J by 0 bases, with 7 bases between the two germline ends. The V gene's germline CDR1 is SGHAT and CDR2 FQNNGV. The CDR3 runs to 16 residues. The CDR3 DNA reads TGTGCCAGCAGCTTAGTGAGGAGCTCTGGGGCCAACGTCCTGACTTTC. Translation: CASSLVRSSGANVLTF. Using reference TRBV11-2 and TRBJ2-6 for the parts outside the CDR3, the full variable domain is EAGVAQSPRYKIIEKRQSVAFWCNPISGHATLYWYQQILGQGPKLLIQFQNNGVVDDSQLPKDRFSAERLKGVDSTLKIQPAKLEDSAVYLCASSLVRSSGANVLTFGAGSRLTVL.

In its sample, this clone was seen a few times. V gene TRBV6-5 combines with J gene TRBJ1-6; a possible D gene is TRBD1 (5 bases). V gave up 7 bases and J gave up 7 bases, with 11 bases separating them. In germline, CDR1 is MNHEY, CDR2 SVGAGI. The CDR3 runs to 13 residues. CDR3 in DNA: TGTGCCAGCACCCCAGGGCAAAATTCACCCCTCCACTTT. Translation gives CASTPGQNSPLHF.

The rearrangement links TRBV9 to TRBJ1-2, with TRBD1 identical over 9 bases. Germline-derived CDR1 and CDR2 are SGDLS and YYNGEE. V gave up 4 bases and J gave up 7 bases; unmatched junction bases: 8. There are 14 residues in the CDR3. The CDR3 nucleotides are TGTGCCAGCAGCCCGATGACAGGGGGAGGTGGCTACACCTTC. Amino acid sequence: CASSPMTGGGGYTF.

The CDR3 loop reads CASSQVTGIGTQYF. The CDR3 bases are TGTGCCAGCAGCCAAGTCACTGGTATCGGTACGCAGTATTTT. J is TRBJ2-3 and V is TRBV3-1 (or the pseudogene TRBV3-2); no clear D gene. The CDR3 has 14 residues. The V gene's germline CDR1 is LGHDT and CDR2 YNNKEL (reference sequence). The germline V and J ends were trimmed by 1 base and 8 bases, with 13 bases remaining between them.

The chain combines TRBV19 with TRBJ2-2; D remains ambiguous. The germline V gene encodes CDR1 LNHDA and CDR2 SQIVND (reference sequence). V dropped 4 bases and J dropped 0 bases, with 9 bases sitting between them. There are 15 residues in the CDR3. The CDR3 loop reads CASSKPSTNTGELFF. In nucleotides, the CDR3 is TGTGCCAGTAGTAAGCCGTCAACGAACACCGGGGAGCTGTTTTTT.

The rearrangement joins TRBV5-4 to TRBJ1-2, with TRBD1 matching 12 bases. The CDR3 has 15 amino acids. Germline V gene data show CDR1 as SGHNT and CDR2 as YYREEE (reference sequence). J gave up 8 bases and V 4 bases, and 9 bases lay outside the gene matches. The CDR3 DNA is TGTGCCAGCAGCATCGGGACAGGGGGCGTGGGAGGCTACACCTTC. This gives the protein CASSIGTGGVGGYTF.

CDR3 in amino acids: CSAGLTEAFF. The CDR3 DNA reads TGCAGTGCTGGGCTAACTGAAGCTTTCTTT. V gene TRBV20-1 combines with J gene TRBJ1-1; D is unclear. CDR3 length equals 10 residues. Germline CDR1 reads DFQATT; CDR2 reads SNEGSKA (reference sequence). V lost 5 bases, J lost 5 bases, and 6 bases lay in between.

The rearrangement joins TRBV6-5 to TRBJ1-5, with a tentative D call TRBD1 (5 bases). The V and J ends lost 8 bases and 7 bases respectively, with 12 bases between them. There are 12 residues in the CDR3. Per the germline V gene, CDR1 is MNHEY and CDR2 is SVGAGI. The CDR3 DNA reads as TGTGCCAGCGCGGGGGTCGGACAGCCCCAGCATTTT. It translates to CASAGVGQPQHF.

The chain recombines TRBV7-2 with TRBJ2-2, with D possibly TRBD2 on 5 matching bases. Germline V gene lookup returns CDR1 SGHTA and CDR2 FQGNSA. The CDR3 is made up of 15 amino acids. V gave up 2 bases and J gave up 7 bases, with 14 bases separating them. CDR3 nucleotides: TGTGCCAGCAGCTTAAGGGAGCGCGTGGACGGGGAGCTGTTTTTT. This sequence encodes CASSLRERVDGELFF.

V gene TRBV15 combines with J gene TRBJ2-5; D is unresolved. Trimming pared 0 bases from V and 0 bases from J, leaving 17 bases between. In germline, CDR1 is LNHNV, CDR2 YYDKDF (reference sequence). This CDR3 comprises 18 residues. The CDR3, as DNA: TGTGCCACCAGCAGAGATAAAGAGGCCAGCTTGTACCAAGAGACCCAGTACTTC. Its translation is CATSRDKEASLYQETQYF. Complete variable domain (other parts from reference TRBV15 and TRBJ2-5): DAMVIQNPRYQVTQFGKPVTLSCSQTLNHNVMYWYQQKSSQAPKLLFHYYDKDFNNEADTPDNFQSRRPNTSFCFLDIRSPGLGDTAMYLCATSRDKEASLYQETQYFGPGTRLLVL.

Here the CDR3 reads CASSPGGSSYNSPLHF. CDR3 nucleotides: TGTGCCAGCAGCCCGGGGGGGAGCTCCTATAATTCACCCCTCCACTTT. V and J are TRBV5-5 and TRBJ1-6; the D gene is possibly TRBD1 (5 bases). The CDR3 has 16 residues. V dropped 4 bases and J dropped 0 bases, with 11 bases sitting between them. From germline, CDR1 is SGHKS and CDR2 YYEKEE (reference sequence).

The chain joins TRBV5-6 to TRBJ2-7, with TRBD2 matching 10 bases. The CDR3 is made up of 15 amino acids. Germline CDR1 and CDR2: SGHDT and YYEEEE. V lost 2 bases and J lost 0; bases outside the gene matches: 2. The CDR3 loop is CASSLSSGSSYEQYF. CDR3 bases: TGTGCCAGCAGCTTATCTAGCGGGAGCTCCTACGAGCAGTACTTC.

J is TRBJ2-7 and V is TRBV5-1; TRBD2 is a possible D gene (5 bases). Deletions cut 3 bases from V and 3 bases from J, with 19 bases between. Looked up from germline, CDR1 is SGHRS and CDR2 is YFSETQ. The CDR3 has 16 residues. In nucleotides, the CDR3 is TGCGCCAGCAGCTACGAACCCGACCAACGGGGCTACGAGCAGTACTTC. Its protein is CASSYEPDQRGYEQYF.

V is TRBV18 and J is TRBJ1-2; D not certain. This CDR3 contains 16 residues. The germline V gene encodes CDR1 KGHSH and CDR2 LQKENI. The V end lost 2 bases, the J end lost 1 base, and 14 bases lay between the germline ends. CDR3 in DNA: TGTGCCAGCTCACCAGCAGGCAGAAATATTAACTATGGCTACACCTTC. This gives the protein CASSPAGRNINYGYTF.

The chain joins TRBV7-3 to TRBJ2-1; D gene uncertain. Germline V gives CDR1 SGHTA, CDR2 FQGTGA. V gave up 1 base and J gave up 7 bases, with 8 bases separating them. CDR3 length: 13 residues. The CDR3 reads CASSLSGRNEQFF. CDR3 nucleotide sequence: TGTGCCAGCAGCTTAAGTGGTCGGAATGAGCAGTTCTTC.

The chain couples TRBV5-1 to TRBJ2-3; 9 nucleotides line up with TRBD2. This CDR3 is 17 amino acids long. Germline V gene lookup returns CDR1 SGHRS and CDR2 YFSETQ. Trimming removed 4 bases from V and 0 bases from J; junction bases left unmatched: 9. CDR3 region: CASSPGVAGASTDTQYF. CDR3 nucleotides: TGCGCCAGCAGCCCGGGGGTAGCGGGGGCGAGCACAGATACGCAGTATTTT.

V and J are TRBV6-6 and TRBJ2-7, with D maybe TRBD2 (5 bases). Between the trimmed V and J ends, which lost 6 bases and 2 bases, there was a span of 17 bases. The germline gives CDR1 MNHNY, CDR2 SVGAGI (reference sequence). The CDR3 length is 15 residues. The CDR3 sequence: CASSALDGSTYEQYF. The DNA for the CDR3 is TGTGCCAGCAGCGCACTAGATGGGAGTACCTACGAGCAGTACTTC.